The clone carrying this T cell receptor (beta chain) is medium-sized. Its antigen remains unidentified. Within a library made for alpha chains, this beta chain is off target, and its count is uninformative. Time point indicated: sample taken at primary tumor resection. The study sequenced unsorted whole RNA from tumor, nontumor lung or frozen PBMC. The V and J ends lost 6 bases and 2 bases, in that order; junction bases with no gene match: 11. This CDR3 spans 16 amino acids. CDR1 MNHEY and CDR2 SMNVEV come from the germline V gene (reference sequence). The data stem from a study of spatial heterogeneity in lung cancer. Regarding the study as a whole: Tracking of tumor mutation counts was seen in expanded intratumoral alpha and beta TCR counts.

Unique molecular identifiers, one per molecule, were present on every TCR cDNA molecule. TCRdb fed the 5' RACE reads into MiXCR, producing one record per CDR3 protein. The data show approximately 13,000 distinct CDR3 sequences, 5.1% seen once. The chain has TRBV27 and TRBJ2-5, with 8 positions matching TRBD1. The sample in question was lung tumor tissue, obtained at surgery. The TCR was taken from a male donor with early-stage non-small cell lung cancer. CDR3: CASSKLTGTGQETQYF. CDR3 bases: TGTGCCAGCAGCAAACTAACCGGGACAGGTCAAGAGACCCAGTACTTC.